This entry is about one T cell receptor (beta chain). Its antigen is as yet unknown. Germline CDR1 reads DFQATT; CDR2 reads SNEGSKA (reference sequence). The CDR3 spans 11 residues. Trimming pared 2 bases from V and 9 bases from J, leaving 8 bases between. Cells sorted as Tregs were CD4+, CD25+ and CD127-/low. Study results and limitations: In terms of TCR gene usage, tumor memory CD4+ T cells clustered together with blood and lymph node memory CD4+ cells, as well as with lymph node naive CD4+ cells.

Full-length variable regions came from constant-region reverse primers plus semi-nested Nested Universal Primer A PCR. TCRdb re-analysed the 5' RACE reads in MiXCR, keeping a single row per CDR3 protein. The repertoire holds 8,600 or so distinct CDR3 sequences, with just under 55% as singletons. This clonotype was obtained from a female donor with breast cancer. The sequencing sample was made of Tregs sorted from a lymph node. The chain employs TRBV20-1 and TRBJ2-4, with D perhaps matching TRBD1 or TRBD2 (5 bases each). The CDR3 loop reads CSARSGPIQYF. The CDR3, as DNA: TGCAGTGCTAGATCGGGACCCATTCAGTACTTC.